This paragraph reports one T cell receptor (beta chain). Its antigen is still unknown. The time point denotes: sample taken at primary tumor resection. No cell sorting; template was whole RNA from tumor, lung tissue or PBMC. TCRdb itself ran the 5' RACE reads through MiXCR, one entry per CDR3 protein. The sample records under 5,000 distinct CDR3 sequences, about 8.4% being singletons. Trimming pared 6 bases from V and 5 bases from J, leaving 20 bases between. Per germline, CDR1 MNHEY and CDR2 SVGAGI. The CDR3 is 16 amino acids. This sample was taken from a study of spatial heterogeneity in lung cancer. The study, taken as a whole, reports: Counts that tracked tumor mutation counts were those of expanded intratumoral alpha and beta TCRs.

Source: lung tumor tissue, taken at surgery. The clonotype originates from a male donor with early-stage non-small cell lung cancer. The V gene is TRBV6-5, the J gene TRBJ1-5; a possible D gene is TRBD1 (6 bases). This chain's CDR3 is CASRPGIGGFHQPQHF. CDR3 DNA sequence: TGTGCCAGCAGGCCGGGTATCGGGGGCTTTCATCAGCCCCAGCATTTT.